This TCR beta chain was identified during a study of blood T cell repertoires in COVID-19. This CDR3 comprises 15 residues. With V trimmed by 7 bases and J by 7 bases, 8 bases remained unmatched. CDR1 is MDHEN, CDR2 SYDVKM, per germline. The assay was immunoSEQ multiplex PCR, and TCRdb's table has in-frame clones only and misses some. The sample shows about 29,000 clones, approximately 88% of them seen only once. Material: peripheral blood. The rearrangement links TRBV28 to TRBJ1-6; TRBD1 aligns across 9 bases. The clonotype was recovered from a human donor in a cohort sampled during active COVID-19. The CDR3 loop is CASNVPGQGNSPLHF. The CDR3 DNA sequence: TGTGCCAGCAACGTTCCGGGACAGGGAAATTCACCCCTCCACTTT.